Listed below are T cell receptor beta chains from one sample, sequenced in a study of cytomegalovirus exposure and HLA in healthy donors. TCRdb's copy holds only in-frame clones and misses some; the assay was immunoSEQ multiplex PCR. The repertoire has 150,000 to 200,000 clones, roughly 77% of them found once; the top ten carry roughly 1.6%. Material: PBMCs. The receptors were gathered from a woman aged 45-60 years in good health and CMV-seronegative. Both conserved end residues are part of each CDR3. A D gene is named only where the DNA matches it firmly. For some rows the clone size is stated as once, few or many, or as a class when expanded; others skip it.

clone size,D gene,J gene,V gene,CDR3 DNA,CDR3 protein
NA,TRBD1,TRBJ1-1,TRBV19,TGTGCCAGTAGGAACCCGGGACAGGGACAAACGAACACTGAAGCTTTCTTT,CASRNPGQGQTNTEAFF
NA,NA,TRBJ2-3,TRBV6-5,TGTGCCAGCAGTTATGGGGGGGCTACCGATACGCAGTATTTT,CASSYGGATDTQYF
NA,NA,TRBJ2-3,TRBV5-4,TGTGCCAGCAGCTTGCCCCTCCCGAGCACAGATACGCAGTATTTT,CASSLPLPSTDTQYF
once,TRBD2,TRBJ2-7,TRBV15,TGTGCCACCAGCAGGACTAGCGGGGCCTACGAGCAGTACTTC,CATSRTSGAYEQYF
NA,NA,TRBJ2-5,TRBV18,TGTGCCAGCTCACCAGAGGGAGAGACCCAGTACTTC,CASSPEGETQYF
NA,NA,TRBJ1-2,TRBV5-8,TGTGCCAGCAGCTTTTCACGGAACTATGGCTACACCTTC,CASSFSRNYGYTF
NA,NA,TRBJ2-7,TRBV2,TGTGCCAGCAGGTACTCAGGGAATTCCCGATACGAGCAGTACTTC,CASRYSGNSRYEQYF
few,TRBD1,TRBJ1-6,TRBV27,TGTGCCAGCAGAGCAACTGGGACAGGGGTTTCGTCACCCCTCCACTTT,CASRATGTGVSSPLHF
NA,TRBD1,TRBJ1-1,TRBV6-5,TGTGCCAGCAGTTCGACAGGGTATAATGGTGAAGCTTTCTTT,CASSSTGYNGEAFF
NA,TRBD2,TRBJ2-7,TRBV10-3,TGTGCCATCAGTGAGTCCAGCGTTAGCGGGAGTAACGAGCAGTACTTC,CAISESSVSGSNEQYF
NA,TRBD1,TRBJ2-7,TRBV2,TGTGCCAGCAGCGCGGACAGGGGGAAGGACGAGCAGTACTTC,CASSADRGKDEQYF
once,NA,TRBJ1-1,TRBV19,TGTGCCAGTAGTATAGAGGCCTCGCGAGGCGCTGAAGCTTTCTTT,CASSIEASRGAEAFF
NA,NA,TRBJ1-1,TRBV5-4,TGTGCCAGCAGCTTGGATAGCTCTGAAGCTTTCTTT,CASSLDSSEAFF
NA,NA,TRBJ2-1,TRBV20-1,TGCAGTGCTAGTCTTCGGTATGAGCAGTTCTTC,CSASLRYEQFF
NA,NA,TRBJ1-4,TRBV7-2,TGTGCCAGCAGCTTGGCAGGAATTAATGAAAAACTGTTTTTT,CASSLAGINEKLFF
NA,NA,TRBJ2-1,TRBV7-3,TGTGCCAGCAGCCTTTACAGGGTAGATGAGCAGTTCTTC,CASSLYRVDEQFF
NA,NA,TRBJ1-5,TRBV19,TGTGCCAGTAGTAATAGGAGACGCAGCAATCAGCCCCAGCATTTT,CASSNRRRSNQPQHF
once,TRBD1,TRBJ1-6,TRBV4-3,TGCGCCAGCAGCCAAGATTACGGGACAGGGGGCTCCTATAATTCACCCCTCCACTTT,CASSQDYGTGGSYNSPLHF
NA,NA,TRBJ1-1,TRBV2,TGTGCCAGCAGTCCTGACGGAGTGAACACTGAAGCTTTCTTT,CASSPDGVNTEAFF
NA,TRBD1,TRBJ2-4,TRBV7-9,TGTGCCAGCAGCCGGAACGGACAGGGGGCGTCCAAAAACATTCAGTACTTC,CASSRNGQGASKNIQYF
NA,NA,TRBJ1-2,TRBV6-1,TGTGCCAGCAGTGATAGAGGCTACACCTTC,CASSDRGYTF
NA,TRBD1,TRBJ1-2,TRBV28,TGTGCCATGGAGGACAGGGTCGGCTACACCTTC,CAMEDRVGYTF
few,TRBD1,TRBJ1-6,TRBV5-6,TGTGCCAGCAGCTTAGACCCCGACAGGGGGCCTTCACCCCTCCACTTT,CASSLDPDRGPSPLHF
few,TRBD1,TRBJ1-1,TRBV10-1,TGCGCCAGCAGTGAGTCTTGGGACAGGGGTAAGGGGAACACTGAAGCTTTCTTT,CASSESWDRGKGNTEAFF
once,NA,TRBJ1-1,TRBV7-2,TGTGCCAGCAGCTTCAGTCCTAACACTGAAGCTTTCTTT,CASSFSPNTEAFF
few,NA,TRBJ1-3,TRBV1,TGCACCAGCAGCCAAGCGTTACAGGGGGATGGGAACACCATATATTTT,CTSSQALQGDGNTIYF
NA,NA,TRBJ2-1,TRBV6-5,TGTGCCAGCAGTTACTCGAGGTATAGGGGTCTCGATGAGCAGTTCTTC,CASSYSRYRGLDEQFF
NA,NA,TRBJ2-5,TRBV5-6,TGTGCCAGCAGCCGAGACAGGTTGGTGGAGACCCAGTACTTC,CASSRDRLVETQYF
once,TRBD2,TRBJ2-2,TRBV6-1,TGTGCCAGCAGTGTGTCGACTAGCGGGGACACCGGGGAGCTGTTTTTT,CASSVSTSGDTGELFF
NA,NA,TRBJ1-1,TRBV7-9,TGTGCCAGCAAACCCAAGGGAGTGGGCACTGAAGCTTTCTTT,CASKPKGVGTEAFF
few,NA,TRBJ2-5,TRBV7-2,TGTGCCAGCAGCTTAGGAGGGTTTGGCCAAGAGACCCAGTACTTC,CASSLGGFGQETQYF
NA,NA,TRBJ2-6,TRBV21-1,TGTGCCAGCAGCTCCCCGGGACAGGGGCATGCTGGGGCCAACGTCCTGACTTTC,CASSSPGQGHAGANVLTF
NA,TRBD1,TRBJ1-2,TRBV5-4,TGTGCCAGCAGCGGATGGCACAGGGGATCCTATGGCTACACCTTC,CASSGWHRGSYGYTF
NA,TRBD1,TRBJ1-1,TRBV29-1,TGCAGCGTTGAAGGGACAGGGGGCATGAACACTGAAGCTTTCTTT,CSVEGTGGMNTEAFF
NA,NA,TRBJ2-2,TRBV7-9,TGTTCCAGCACCCCCTACTACACCGGGGAGCTGTTTTTT,CSSTPYYTGELFF
NA,TRBD2,TRBJ2-1,TRBV5-1,TGCGCCAGCAGCAGTGTAGCGGGGAGCTCCTACAATGAGCAGTTCTTC,CASSSVAGSSYNEQFF
NA,NA,TRBJ2-7,TRBV7-2,TGTGCCAGCAGCACCCCCCGGGACTTCGCCTACGAGCAGTACTTC,CASSTPRDFAYEQYF
few,NA,TRBJ1-2,TRBV25-1,TGTGCCAGCTCCTCGCACGGGAGTCACTATGGCTACACCTTC,CASSSHGSHYGYTF
NA,NA,TRBJ2-5,TRBV6-6,TGTGCCAGCAGTTACCCCGACATGGAGACCCAGTACTTC,CASSYPDMETQYF
NA,NA,TRBJ1-5,TRBV6-6,TGTGCCAGCAGTCGTCCGCGGGAGGGCAATCAGCCCCAGCATTTT,CASSRPREGNQPQHF
NA,NA,TRBJ1-4,TRBV19,TGTGCCAGTAGTAGGCCCACCGCTAATGAAAAACTGTTTTTT,CASSRPTANEKLFF
NA,NA,TRBJ2-7,TRBV4-3,TGCGCCAGCAGCCAAGATCCCACAGGCTACGAGCAGTACTTC,CASSQDPTGYEQYF
NA,NA,TRBJ1-1,TRBV7-3,TGTGCCAGCAGCTTAACGCCTCTTCTGACGGGAATGAACACTGAAGCTTTCTTT,CASSLTPLLTGMNTEAFF
NA,NA,TRBJ2-6,TRBV6-6,TGTGCCAGCAGGCTCGACAGCTCTGGGGCCAACGTCCTGACTTTC,CASRLDSSGANVLTF
NA,TRBD2,TRBJ2-3,TRBV5-1,TGCGCCAGCAGCCCGGGGGGGTGGACCACCGGGCTAGATACGCAGTATTTT,CASSPGGWTTGLDTQYF
NA,NA,TRBJ2-2,TRBV7-2,TGTGCCAGCAGCTTCCGGTCGGCGAACACCGGGGAGCTGTTTTTT,CASSFRSANTGELFF
NA,NA,TRBJ1-2,TRBV28,TGTGCCAGCAGTGCCCCAGGGGAGGGGTATGGCTACACCTTC,CASSAPGEGYGYTF
NA,TRBD1,TRBJ1-2,TRBV19,TGTGCCAGTAGGCAGGGGGCGTCGCATGGCTACACCTTC,CASRQGASHGYTF
once,TRBD2,TRBJ2-3,TRBV28,TGTGCCAGCCTCACCGCGACTAGCGGGAGAGGATATACGCAGTATTTT,CASLTATSGRGYTQYF
NA,TRBD1,TRBJ1-2,TRBV5-6,TGTGCCAGCAGCTTGGATTCGGGACAGATAAACTATGGCTACACCTTC,CASSLDSGQINYGYTF
NA,TRBD2,TRBJ2-1,TRBV7-2,TGTGCCAGCAGCCCGATCGCCAGGGCTAGCGGGGGGGCTCATGAGCAGTTCTTC,CASSPIARASGGAHEQFF
NA,TRBD1,TRBJ1-3,TRBV12-5,TGTGCTAGTGGCCGAAACAGGGGCCTCTCTGGAAACACCATATATTTT,CASGRNRGLSGNTIYF
NA,TRBD1,TRBJ2-1,TRBV28,TGTGCCAGCAGCCTGATACAGGGGGCGAATGAGCAGTTCTTC,CASSLIQGANEQFF
NA,NA,TRBJ1-2,TRBV6-1,TGTGCCAGCGGAGACTGGGGCTACACCTTC,CASGDWGYTF
few,NA,TRBJ1-2,TRBV19,TGTGCCAGTACCCCCCGGCGGCAGTTGAGTTATGGCTACACCTTC,CASTPRRQLSYGYTF